Sequencing of this T cell receptor (beta chain) was carried out in a study of shared clonotypes between healthy human individuals. Across the whole study: Researchers assigned three CD4 naive, three CD4 memory, two CD8 naive and one CD8 memory plate to each donor.

V shed 3 bases and J 10 bases; nucleotides not matched to a gene: 8. The CDR3 is 15 amino acids. CDR1 is KGHSH, CDR2 LQKENI, per germline. TCRdb's copy holds only in-frame clones and misses some; the assay was immunoSEQ multiplex PCR. The table includes 2 million to 2.5 million clones, roughly 94% detected once. This sequence joins TRBV18 and TRBJ1-6, with 8 nucleotides matching TRBD1. The receptor comes from a man aged 18 to 29 in good health. Sample: naive CD4+ T cells sorted from blood. Subset indicated: CD45RA+ positively selected. This chain's CDR3 is CASSPDDRGGSPLHF. CDR3 nucleotides: TGTGCCAGCTCACCCGACGACAGGGGTGGGTCACCCCTCCACTTT.